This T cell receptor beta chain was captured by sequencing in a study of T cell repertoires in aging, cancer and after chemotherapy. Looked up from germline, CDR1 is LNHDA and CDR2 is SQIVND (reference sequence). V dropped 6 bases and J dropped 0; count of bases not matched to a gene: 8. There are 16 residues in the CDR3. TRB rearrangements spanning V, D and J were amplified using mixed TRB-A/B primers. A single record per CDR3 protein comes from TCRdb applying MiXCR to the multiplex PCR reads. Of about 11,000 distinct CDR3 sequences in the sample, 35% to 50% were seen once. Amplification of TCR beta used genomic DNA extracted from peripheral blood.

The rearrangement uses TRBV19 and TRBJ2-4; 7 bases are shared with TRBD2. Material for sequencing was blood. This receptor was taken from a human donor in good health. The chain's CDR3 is CASSYGTKIAKNIQYF. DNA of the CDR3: TGTGCCAGTAGCTATGGGACTAAGATAGCCAAAAACATTCAGTACTTC. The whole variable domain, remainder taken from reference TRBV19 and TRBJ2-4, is DGGITQSPKYLFRKEGQNVTLSCEQNLNHDAMYWYRQDPGQGLRLIYYSQIVNDFQKGDIAEGYSVSREKKESFPLTVTSAQKNPTAFYLCASSYGTKIAKNIQYFGAGTRLSVL.